The 2 T cell receptor beta chains given below trace back to one sample, sequenced in a study of T cell responses to AZD1222 COVID-19 vaccine. The table came from immunoSEQ multiplex PCR; TCRdb's copy has only in-frame clones and leaves some out. Of over 150,000 clones in the sample, 80% to 90% were seen once. Specimen: peripheral blood, collected on day 0 of MenACWY control vaccination. The receptors come from an adult in good health.

The chain joins TRBV2 to TRBJ2-3, with a possible D match to TRBD2 (5 bases). With 4 bases removed from V and 6 bases from J, the gap between germline ends came to 11 bases. This CDR3 comprises 13 residues. Per germline, CDR1 SNHLY and CDR2 FYNNEI. The CDR3 DNA sequence: TGTGCCAGCAGTGTGGGGAGTCGGGATACGCAGTATTTT. Its protein is CASSVGSRDTQYF.

The chain uses TRBV21-1 and TRBJ2-7; TRBD2 is the table's D call and was not checked against the DNA. TRBV21-1 is assigned pseudogene status. The CDR3 has 16 amino acids. The CDR3 DNA reads as TGTGCCAGCAGCTCCAGCGGGGGGGGAGCCTCCTACGAGCAGTACGTC. This translates into CASSSSGGGASYEQYV.